Shown below are 10 T cell receptor beta chains from a single sample sequenced in a study of T cell repertoires in cytomegalovirus infection. Antigen specificity for these receptors is unknown. TCRdb reprocessed the reads via MiXCR and lists one record per CDR3 protein. The sample includes around 900,000 distinct CDR3 sequences, around 32% of them seen just once. The sample here was cultured CD8+ T cells from PBMCs, taken from culture after CMV antigen stimulation. Source of these receptors: a human donor in good health (CMV status not recorded). Some clones in this sample may be carry-over from other donors' samples.

The chain links TRBV7-6 to TRBJ1-2; 9 bases agree with TRBD1. The CDR3 runs to 14 residues. In germline, CDR1 is SGHVS, CDR2 FNYEAQ. J gave up 8 bases and V 2 bases, and 6 bases lay outside the gene matches. The CDR3 DNA reads as TGTGCCAGCAGCTTAACAGGGACAGGGCAAGGCTACACCTTC. It encodes CASSLTGTGQGYTF. The variable domain in full, completed from reference TRBV7-6 and TRBJ1-2, reads GAGVSQSPRYKVTKRGQDVALRCDPISGHVSLYWYRQALGQGPEFLTYFNYEAQQDKSGLPNDRFSAERPEGSISTLTIQRTEQRDSAMYRCASSLTGTGQGYTFGSGTRLTVV.

This clonotype has just a few counts. V usage is TRBV7-9 and J usage is TRBJ2-3; D uncertain. The CDR3 totals 14 residues. V gave up 1 base and J gave up 6 bases, with 11 bases separating them. Per the germline V gene, CDR1 is SEHNR and CDR2 is FQNEAQ (reference sequence). CDR3 nucleotides: TGTGCCAGCAGCTTAGTCATGATTGCTGATACGCAGTATTTT. Translating gives CASSLVMIADTQYF.

The rearrangement uses TRBV7-9 and TRBJ1-4; no clear D. This CDR3 is 14 amino acids long. CDR1 SEHNR and CDR2 FQNEAQ come from the germline V gene (reference sequence). The V and J ends lost 1 base and 3 bases respectively, with 6 bases between them. CDR3: CASSLVTANEKLFF. The CDR3 DNA follows: TGTGCCAGCAGCTTAGTAACTGCTAATGAAAAACTGTTTTTT.

The V gene is TRBV12-3 or TRBV12-4, the J gene TRBJ2-1; 8 nucleotides line up with TRBD2. V gave up 5 bases and J gave up 6 bases; unmatched junction bases: 9. The CDR3 totals 15 residues. CDR3 nucleotides: TGTGCCAGCAGTGCCCCGGGGGGGTATTTCAATGAGCAGTTCTTC. It encodes CASSAPGGYFNEQFF.

The chain uses TRBV5-1 and TRBJ1-1, with TRBD1 matching 12 bases. With V trimmed by 6 bases and J by 5 bases, 8 bases remained unmatched. Looked up from germline, CDR1 is SGHRS and CDR2 is YFSETQ. This CDR3 spans 15 amino acids. The CDR3 DNA sequence: TGCGCCAGCAACACCGGGACAGGGGGCCGGACTGAAGCTTTCTTT. Amino acid sequence: CASNTGTGGRTEAFF.

V gene TRBV15 combines with J gene TRBJ2-4, with D uncertain. The CDR3 spans 12 residues. V shed 8 bases and J shed 6 bases, with 11 bases lying between them. Per germline, CDR1 LNHNV and CDR2 YYDKDF (reference sequence). The CDR3 is CATLGVGNIQYF. The CDR3 DNA reads as TGTGCCACCCTTGGGGTAGGAAACATTCAGTACTTC.

Note on this clonotype: The junction does not match germline at one end; this may be a read error. The chain carries TRBV20-1 and TRBJ2-1, with 7 positions matching TRBD1. The V gene's germline CDR1 is DFQATT and CDR2 SNEGSKA (reference sequence). The CDR3 runs 16 residues. Here the CDR3 DNA reads TGCAGTGCTAGAGTTTCCGGGACAGACTCCGACAATGAGCAGTTCTTC. It specifies CSARVSGTDSDNEQFF.

This clonotype was seen more than once but under ten times. CDR3 in amino acids: CASSVETHDEQFF. In DNA, the CDR3 is TGTGCCAGCAGCGTAGAAACACACGATGAGCAGTTCTTC. This chain links TRBV9 with TRBJ2-1; D gene unclear. The CDR3 runs 13 residues. The V end lost 0 bases, the J end lost 8 bases, and 9 bases lay between the germline ends. The germline CDR1 and CDR2 sequences are SGDLS and YYNGEE.

A single count supports this clonotype. The rearrangement links TRBV7-6 to TRBJ1-5; D not certain. V was pared by 0 bases and J by 7 bases, with 10 bases between. The CDR3 is made up of 14 amino acids. The germline V gene has CDR1 SGHVS and CDR2 FNYEAQ. The CDR3 DNA is TGTGCCAGCAGCTTAGCGTCGGCTGGACAGCCCCAGCATTTT. Translating it yields CASSLASAGQPQHF. Looking up the rest from reference TRBV7-6 and TRBJ1-5 gives the full variable domain: GAGVSQSPRYKVTKRGQDVALRCDPISGHVSLYWYRQALGQGPEFLTYFNYEAQQDKSGLPNDRFSAERPEGSISTLTIQRTEQRDSAMYRCASSLASAGQPQHFGDGTRLSIL.

To note about this clonotype: The junction and the germline gene differ at one end; a read error may be behind it. V is TRBV20-1 and J is TRBJ1-1; 10 bases agree with TRBD1. CDR1 is DFQATT, CDR2 SNEGSKA, per germline (reference sequence). The CDR3 loop spans 13 amino acids. For the CDR3, the DNA is TGCATTGCTAAGACAGGGGGCAGAACTGAAGCTTTCTTT. Its translation is CIAKTGGRTEAFF.